Here is one T cell receptor (beta chain) with its context. Its antigen remains undetermined. The sample holds no much larger clone one base away, and base qualities are not on file. CDR1 and CDR2, looked up from the germline V gene (reference sequence), are SEHNR and FQNEAQ. The cysteine opens and the phenylalanine closes a CDR3 of 17 amino acids. The entry retains the CDR3 DNA only, 51 bases that are in frame from base 1. Trimming takes 2 bases off V and 7 bases off J; junction bases not matched to a gene: 5. In the ViraFEST assay, PBMC were stimulated with viral peptide pools, and antigen-specific CD4+ T cell clonotypes were then identified by expansion using TCR sequencing. After less than eleven days of culture, CD4+ T cells were isolated with the EasySep CD4+ T cell isolation kit. PCR-confirmed SARS-CoV-2 infection had occurred in convalescent patients between March and December 2020, before the Alpha, Beta and Delta variants emerged in the United States. Two million PBMC per well were cultured in IMDM with about 5.4% human AB serum, 7.5 to 10 IU/ml IL-2 and gentamicin, plus 10 ug/ml peptides. Half of the culture medium was replaced with fresh IL-2-containing medium on days 3 and 7. Unless noted otherwise, every peptide stimulation condition was cultured in triplicate wells. Using Ficoll-Paque Plus gradient centrifugation, PBMC were separated from whole blood and then either used fresh or cryopreserved at -140C. The QIAamp micro DNA kit was used to extract genomic DNA from the cultured CD4+ T cells.

The method was the immunoSEQ multiplex PCR assay. DNA from the cultured, isolated CD4+ T cells was subjected to TCR beta CDR3 sequencing. Per the source publication's procedure: Non-productive TCR sequences were discarded, and reads were trimmed to the CDR3 region, with only CDR3s of 7 or more amino acids retained. The MANAFEST web app was used to identify antigen-specific clonotypes by comparing expansion in peptide wells with expansion in reference cultures. To count as positive, a clone had to show expansion at FDR<0.05 compared with the reference and with all other wells, an odds ratio above 5, and a frequency above 0.1% in two replicate wells. A clonotype was called cross-reactive if it was significantly expanded both in SARS-CoV-2 spike wells and in at least one common cold coronavirus spike condition. CDR3 similarity was assessed by Levenshtein distance using the stringdist R package, and unrooted trees were constructed with ape in R 3.6.1. The table comes from immuneACCESS by way of TCRdb, which keeps in-frame sequences with V and J called. Part of the clones is missing from these tables; in studies checked, under half for an unresolved V gene and the rest for unknown reasons. V, J and clone size are those of that table, while D and trimming were read from the DNA. The sample includes tens of thousands of clones, with about 80% observed a single time. The ten largest clones represent roughly 35% of the sample.

These data originate in a study of vaccination effects on CD4 cells after COVID-19 (dated by TCRdb to 2021 to 2024). With regard to the full study: Participants received two doses of either the BNT162b2 or the mRNA-1273 mRNA SARS-CoV-2 vaccine. Pre-vaccine samples were collected from two convalescent patients 16 days and one week before the first dose, corresponding to 142 and 148 days after COVID-19 diagnosis. In both COVID-19 convalescent patients and infection-naive vaccine recipients, the study compared SARS-CoV-2 spike-specific CD4+ TCR repertoires from before mRNA vaccination with those from after it. A total of around eleven COVID-19 convalescent patients and several SARS-CoV-2-naive healthy vaccine recipients were included in the full study. Cultures from other donors in the study were sequenced using the Oncomine TCR Beta short-read assay on an Illumina iSeq 100.

The study at large found these results: Limitations of the study were the small number of convalescent patients and the absence of early post-infection timepoints. Clones induced by infection and clones induced by vaccination both contracted markedly at late timepoints after vaccination, which fits with T cell responses waning over time. In convalescent patients, the post-vaccine spike-reactive repertoire was composed mainly of new vaccine-induced clones that were largely distinct from infection-induced clones.

The source was CD4+ T cells from PBMCs cultured with a peptide pool, collected before COVID-19 vaccination. This clonotype originated in a human donor who had a prior SARS-CoV-2 infection. Recombination joined TRBV7-9 with TRBJ2-1; TRBD2 agrees with 16 junctional bases. The DNA sequence is TGTGCCAGCAGCTTACGGGGGACTAGCGGGGGGGCTAATGAGCAGTTCTTC. Translated, it gives CASSLRGTSGGANEQFF.